This T cell receptor beta chain was sequenced for a study of siplizumab effects on memory and regulatory T cells. Findings of the study overall: No naive or memory phenotype could be assigned to roughly 75-97% of proliferating clones. Confirmatory evidence of suppressive function in proliferating siplizumab-culture Tregs was not obtained.

Generated by immunoSEQ multiplex PCR, the TCRdb table keeps only in-frame clones and is missing some. The sample carries roughly 120,000 clones, roughly 92% recorded once. Regarding this clone: Its matching antigen is unknown.

This clonotype was obtained from a human donor in good health. Sequencing was performed on CD4+ T cells sorted from blood.

CDR3 nucleotides: TGTGCCAGCAGCGTAGTTCGCGGGAGTTATCCCCAAGAGACCCAGTACTTC. This codes for CASSVVRGSYPQETQYF. V gene TRBV9 combines with J gene TRBJ2-5; 7 positions match TRBD2. V shed 0 bases and J 1 base; nucleotides not matched to a gene: 9. The length of the CDR3 is 17 residues. Germline V gene data show CDR1 as SGDLS and CDR2 as YYNGEE.